The 18 T cell receptor beta chains presented below share a single source sample, sequenced in a study of shared clonotypes between healthy human individuals. Generated by immunoSEQ multiplex PCR, the TCRdb table keeps only in-frame clones and is missing some. The table has over 1.5 million clones, 95% to 99% seen once; the top ten hold roughly 0.45%. Sequenced sample: naive CD4+ T cells sorted from blood. Subset described: CD45RA+ positively selected. The receptors were sampled from a man aged 30 to 45 in good health.

About this clone itself: Different DNA sequences within this sample yield the same CDR3. The chain links TRBV14 to TRBJ2-7; D not certain. This CDR3 spans 11 amino acids. V lost 0 bases and J lost 3, with 0 bases in between. CDR1 is SGHDN, CDR2 FVKESK, per germline. The DNA of the CDR3 is TGTGCCAGCAGCCAAGACTACGAGCAGTACTTC. Its protein product is CASSQDYEQYF. The variable domain in full, with the rest retrieved from reference TRBV14 and TRBJ2-7, is EAGVTQFPSHSVIEKGQTVTLRCDPISGHDNLYWYRRVMGKEIKFLLHFVKESKQDESGMPNNRFLAERTGGTYSTLKVQPAELEDSGVYFCASSQDYEQYFGPGTRLTVT.

This chain joins TRBV6-1 and TRBJ2-7; 10 bases match TRBD2. Germline V lookup: CDR1 MNHNS, CDR2 SASEGT. The CDR3 runs 15 residues. V gave up 8 bases and J gave up 3 bases; unmatched junction bases: 10. The CDR3 bases are TGTGCCAGCGTAGTAGCGGGAGGTTATGGCTACGAGCAGTACTTC. It yields the protein CASVVAGGYGYEQYF.

This chain uses TRBV5-4 with TRBJ2-7; 7 nucleotides align to TRBD1. Germline loops: CDR1 SGHNT, CDR2 YYREEE (reference sequence). The V gene end was trimmed by 0 bases and the J gene end by 6 bases; junction bases not matched to a gene: 6. The CDR3 contains 14 residues. The chain's CDR3 is CASSLAGDSGEQYF. The CDR3 nucleotides read TGTGCCAGCAGCTTGGCTGGGGACAGCGGCGAGCAGTACTTC.

The chain's CDR3 is CASSPNSPRGEKLFF. CDR3 DNA sequence: TGTGCCAGCAGTCCGAACTCACCAAGGGGTGAAAAACTGTTTTTT. The chain recombines TRBV27 with TRBJ1-4, with D perhaps matching TRBD1 (5 bases). The CDR3 runs 15 residues. Germline CDR1 reads MNHEY; CDR2 reads SMNVEV (reference sequence). V was clipped by 5 bases and J by 7 bases, with 17 bases between them.

The V and J genes are TRBV5-1 and TRBJ2-7, with D tentatively TRBD2 (6 bases). Trimming took off 0 bases at V and 6 bases at J, with 10 bases between the two ends. The length of the CDR3 is 13 residues. Germline CDR1 reads SGHRS; CDR2 reads YFSETQ. In nucleotides, the CDR3 is TGCGCCAGCAGCTTGGCCCTCGGGGGCGAGCAGTACTTC. This sequence encodes CASSLALGGEQYF.

The J gene is TRBJ2-1, the V gene TRBV11-3, with TRBD2 as a possible D gene (6 bases). Germline V gene sequence: CDR1 SGHNT, CDR2 YENEEA. There are 15 residues in the CDR3. Trimming shortened V by 2 bases and J by 3 bases, and 11 bases separated the two germline ends. The CDR3 is CASSLQSGYYNEQFF. DNA of the CDR3: TGTGCCAGCAGCTTACAAAGCGGGTACTACAATGAGCAGTTCTTC.

The chain uses TRBV28 and TRBJ2-1; 7 bases map to TRBD1. Losses at the gene ends were 7 bases for V and 3 bases for J; bases not matched to a gene: 9. The CDR3 length is 15 residues. Germline lookup yields CDR1 MDHEN and CDR2 SYDVKM. Here the CDR3 DNA reads TGTGCCAGCACGGACCCGGGACAGCTCTACAATGAGCAGTTCTTC. Encoded protein: CASTDPGQLYNEQFF.

This chain connects TRBV2 to TRBJ2-3; D not certain. The CDR3 length is 15 residues. The germline CDR1 and CDR2 sequences are SNHLY and FYNNEI. Trimming shortened V by 4 bases and J by 0 bases, and 11 bases separated the two germline ends. DNA for the CDR3: TGTGCCAGCAGTGTACACCGAAAAAGCACAGATACGCAGTATTTT. Its protein product is CASSVHRKSTDTQYF.

Notes on this clone: Within the sample, other DNA sequences also encode this same CDR3. The rearrangement links TRBV5-1 to TRBJ2-2; 12 nucleotides agree with TRBD2. The CDR3 sequence is 15 residues long. Losses at the gene ends were 3 bases for V and 8 bases for J; bases not matched to a gene: 5. Looked up from germline, CDR1 is SGHRS and CDR2 is YFSETQ. CDR3 bases: TGCGCCAGCAGCTCGGGACTAGCGGGTTCTGGGGAGCTGTTTTTT. Amino acid sequence: CASSSGLAGSGELFF. The whole variable domain, remainder taken from reference TRBV5-1 and TRBJ2-2, is KAGVTQTPRYLIKTRGQQVTLSCSPISGHRSVSWYQQTPGQGLQFLFEYFSETQRNKGNFPGRFSGRQFSNSRSEMNVSTLELGDSALYLCASSSGLAGSGELFFGEGSRLTVL.

The chain couples TRBV9 to TRBJ1-2; 11 bases line up with TRBD1. The ends lost 7 bases at V and 3 bases at J; junction bases unmatched: 5. Looked up from germline, CDR1 is SGDLS and CDR2 is YYNGEE. There are 14 residues in the CDR3. The DNA of the CDR3 is TGTGCCAGCCGCCAGGGACAGGGGGACTATGGCTACACCTTC. This sequence encodes CASRQGQGDYGYTF.

Notes on this clone: Other DNA sequences of this sample code for an identical CDR3. The genes are TRBV28 and TRBJ2-7; 7 bases map to TRBD1. The junction had 3 bases not matched to a gene; V was cut back by 4 bases and J by 0 bases. The CDR3 has 14 residues. Germline loops: CDR1 MDHEN, CDR2 SYDVKM. The CDR3 reads CASSSGGSSYEQYF. As DNA, the CDR3 is TGTGCCAGCAGTTCAGGGGGAAGCTCCTACGAGCAGTACTTC.

The rearrangement links TRBV29-1 to TRBJ2-7; D gene unclear. CDR3 size: 12 residues. The germline V gene has CDR1 SQVTM and CDR2 ANQGSEA. The V end was cut by 5 bases, the J end by 4 bases, with 12 bases between. In DNA form, the CDR3 reads TGCAGCGTTTCACTGGGGATTTACGAGCAGTACTTC. The encoded protein is CSVSLGIYEQYF.

This clone was picked up one time. The chain carries TRBV5-1 and TRBJ1-3; D is uncertain. The germline V gene has CDR1 SGHRS and CDR2 YFSETQ. Deletions cut 4 bases from V and 0 bases from J, with 11 bases between. CDR3 length: 15 residues. Written as DNA, the CDR3 is TGCGCCAGCAGCCCCACACCGAACTCTGGAAACACCATATATTTT. It is translated as CASSPTPNSGNTIYF.

This sequence joins TRBV27 and TRBJ2-5, with a weak D call TRBD1 (6 bases). The CDR3 length is 14 residues. CDR1 and CDR2 from the germline V gene are MNHEY and SMNVEV (reference sequence). Trimming shortened V by 5 bases and J by 5 bases, and 15 bases separated the two germline ends. The CDR3 protein is CASSPLSGQETQYF. As DNA, the CDR3 is TGTGCCAGCAGTCCCCTGAGTGGACAGGAGACCCAGTACTTC.

About this clone itself: The sample has other DNA sequences that encode this CDR3 too. The chain carries TRBV5-1 and TRBJ1-4, with no clear D. Trimming took 0 bases from V and 5 from J, leaving 5 bases between them. Germline CDR1 reads SGHRS; CDR2 reads YFSETQ. This CDR3 comprises 13 residues. CDR3 region: CASSLVGNEKLFF. Here the CDR3 DNA reads TGCGCCAGCAGCTTGGTGGGGAATGAAAAACTGTTTTTT.

This clone was detected once. V gene TRBV27 combines with J gene TRBJ2-1; TRBD2 is a possible D gene (6 bases). Looked up from germline, CDR1 is MNHEY and CDR2 is SMNVEV (reference sequence). The CDR3 sequence is 16 residues long. The V and J ends lost 7 bases and 1 base respectively, with 17 bases between them. Here the CDR3 reads CASKPWRGSSYNEQFF. In DNA form, the CDR3 reads TGTGCCAGCAAACCGTGGCGGGGCTCTTCCTACAATGAGCAGTTCTTC.

The chain links TRBV11-2 to TRBJ2-7; D gene ambiguous. CDR1 is SGHAT, CDR2 FQNNGV, per germline. This CDR3 comprises 11 residues. The V end lost 2 bases, the J end lost 5 bases, and 4 bases lay between the germline ends. This chain's CDR3 is CASSLLDEQYF. The CDR3 region has the DNA TGTGCCAGCAGCTTATTGGACGAGCAGTACTTC.

V is TRBV18 and J is TRBJ1-4; 8 bases agree with TRBD1. CDR1 is KGHSH and CDR2 is LQKENI in the germline V gene. This CDR3 has 20 residues. The V gene end was trimmed by 0 bases and the J gene end by 8 bases; junction bases not matched to a gene: 20. CDR3 bases: TGTGCCAGCTCACCACCAGGGGCAGGGGGCGAGTCGGGGCAAGGAGAAAAACTGTTTTTT. Residues: CASSPPGAGGESGQGEKLFF.